This T cell receptor beta chain was found in a study of shared clonotypes between healthy human individuals. Study-wide results and limits: Sample collection involved blood only; tissue repertoires are likely different.

This table comes from immunoSEQ multiplex PCR, and its TCRdb copy is limited to in-frame clones, with some not included. The sample includes approximately 1.5 million clones, roughly 98.5% of them seen just once. A word on this clone: Its cognate antigen is unknown.

The CDR3 is 15 amino acids. From germline, CDR1 is ENHRY and CDR2 SYGVKD. J was trimmed by 8 bases and V by 4 bases; bases with no gene match: 11. This sequence was found in a young man in good health. V gene TRBV10-3 combines with J gene TRBJ1-2, with 9 bases identical to TRBD1. Sequencing was performed on naive CD4+ T cells sorted from blood. Subset defined: CD45RA+ positively selected. The CDR3 region has the DNA TGTGCCATCAGTGGTACGGCTTCGACAGGGGGAGGCTACACCTTC. It codes for CAISGTASTGGGYTF.